Sequencing of this T cell receptor beta chain was carried out in a study of long-term antiretroviral therapy in people with HIV. Notes on the study in general: Researchers lacked any data on ART adherence, viral resistance or therapy changes. Pre-ART-expanded clones dominated the repertoire at all time points.

This CDR3 region has 11 residues. V lost 7 bases and J lost 4, with 6 bases in between. Germline loops: CDR1 SGHNT, CDR2 YYREEE (reference sequence). Concerning this clone: Its cognate antigen is unknown.

Per donor, a minimum of one pre-ART and a minimum of two post-ART PBMC samples were available. Survey level was the resolution at which the v3.0 immunoSEQ assay ran. Each sample had sequencing targeting about 40,000-50,000 T-cell genomes. Measured with immunoSEQ multiplex PCR; TCRdb has only the in-frame clones, and not every one. The sample holds about 24,000 clones, around 81% seen once. The sequence was collected from a woman in her late teens or twenties with HIV. Specimen: unsorted PBMCs, collected at the start of antiretroviral therapy, before treatment. The chain combines TRBV5-4 with TRBJ2-1; D gene unclear. The CDR3 here is CASVGYNEQFF. The CDR3 nucleotides are TGTGCCAGCGTCGGATACAATGAGCAGTTCTTC.